Sequencing of this TCR beta chain was carried out in a study of control samples from healthy donors and cancer patients. Sequencing was performed with immunoSEQ multiplex PCR; in TCRdb, only in-frame clones are kept and a portion is missing. The repertoire consists of roughly 120,000 clones, with about nine tenths occurring once and the leading ten covering roughly 3.4%. Deletions cut 11 bases from V and 4 bases from J, with 21 bases between. From germline, CDR1 is MNHEY and CDR2 SVGAGI. The CDR3 is 14 residues long. This sequence was found in a man aged 35-49 years in good health. The chain couples TRBV6-5 to TRBJ2-7; D may match TRBD1 or TRBD2 (5 bases each). The sequencing sample was made of blood. This CDR3 reads CASSPGPGKYEQYF. The CDR3 DNA is TGTGCCTCCTCCCCGGGGCCTGGAAAATACGAGCAGTACTTC.